This T cell receptor (beta chain) was obtained from a study of shared clonotypes between healthy human individuals. The CDR3 loop spans 16 amino acids. Germline-derived CDR1 and CDR2 are PRHDT and FYEKMQ (reference sequence). The V end lost 5 bases, the J end lost 7 bases, and 23 bases lay between the germline ends. Assay runs were performed at deep level. Unsorted PBMC replicate PCRs used 300 ng DNA, tens of thousands of T cell genomes. As handled by the study authors: As immunoSEQ supplied junction-only sequences (without quality scores), filtering differed. Only in-frame clones appear in the TCRdb table, and some are missing; sequencing was by immunoSEQ multiplex PCR. V, J and clone size are taken as reported in that table, and D and trimming were inferred from the DNA itself. The sample includes roughly 500,000 clones, roughly 78% seen only once; the top ten take approximately 13%.

The sequenced sample was PBMCs. The TCR originated in a woman aged 40 to 50 in good health. Some clones in this sample may be carry-over from other donors' samples. This chain joins TRBV13 and TRBJ1-2; D may be TRBD1 (6 bases). DNA for the CDR3: TGTGCCAGCAGCCCCGGGACAACCACCTCCTCGGGTGGCTACACCTTC. Its protein is CASSPGTTTSSGGYTF.